The 21 T cell receptor beta chains listed next were all sequenced from one sample in a study of blood T cell repertoires in COVID-19. Only in-frame clones appear in the TCRdb table, and some are missing; sequencing was by immunoSEQ multiplex PCR. The sample holds 150,000 to 200,000 clones, about three quarters seen once. Sequenced input: peripheral blood. Every receptor here comes from a woman in her 70s with acute or convalescent COVID-19.

CDR3: CASSSLPALGHAGDYGYTF. In DNA, the CDR3 is TGCGCCAGCAGCTCTCTACCGGCCCTTGGACACGCCGGTGACTATGGCTACACCTTC. This chain joins TRBV5-1 and TRBJ1-2, with a tentative D call TRBD1 (5 bases). Germline assignment: CDR1 SGHRS and CDR2 YFSETQ. The CDR3 length is 19 residues. Between the trimmed V and J ends, which lost 3 bases and 3 bases, there was a span of 27 bases.

The chain joins TRBV12-3 or TRBV12-4 to TRBJ2-1, with 8 nucleotides matching TRBD1. The V segment lost 6 bases and the J segment 12 bases; nucleotides outside the gene matches: 1. The CDR3 sequence is 10 residues long. The CDR3 DNA follows: TGTGCCAGCAGGGACAGGGTGCAGTTCTTC. This gives the protein CASRDRVQFF.

V and J are TRBV5-4 and TRBJ2-1, with 7 bases fitting TRBD1. The CDR3 is 14 residues long. CDR1 is SGHNT, CDR2 YYREEE, per germline (reference sequence). Losses at the gene ends were 4 bases for V and 8 bases for J; bases not matched to a gene: 9. As DNA, the CDR3 is TGTGCCAGCAGCAGAGGGGAAGGGGGCTATGAGCAGTTCTTC. This codes for CASSRGEGGYEQFF. Using reference TRBV5-4 and TRBJ2-1 for the parts outside the CDR3, the full variable domain is ETGVTQSPTHLIKTRGQQVTLRCSSQSGHNTVSWYQQALGQGPQFIFQYYREEENGRGNFPPRFSGLQFPNYSSELNVNALELDDSALYLCASSRGEGGYEQFFGPGTRLTVL.

V is TRBV10-3 and J is TRBJ2-2; 7 nucleotides align to TRBD1. After removal of 8 bases from V and 2 bases from J, the junction contained 5 bases not matched to a gene. The CDR3 length is 14 residues. From germline, CDR1 is ENHRY and CDR2 SYGVKD. The CDR3 sequence: CAIPDRVNTGELFF. The CDR3 bases are TGTGCCATCCCAGACAGGGTTAACACCGGGGAGCTGTTTTTT.

This chain joins TRBV6-4 and TRBJ2-2; TRBD2 matches at 7 bases. J was trimmed by 3 bases and V by 2 bases; bases with no gene match: 3. The CDR3 consists of 15 residues. Germline CDR1 and CDR2: MRHNA and SNTAGT. CDR3 in amino acids: CASSDGTIDTGELFF. CDR3 DNA: TGTGCCAGCAGTGACGGGACTATAGACACCGGGGAGCTGTTTTTT.

This chain links TRBV5-1 with TRBJ2-2; 9 bases fit TRBD1. Germline assignment: CDR1 SGHRS and CDR2 YFSETQ. The CDR3 loop spans 15 amino acids. V gave up 4 bases and J gave up 0 bases; unmatched junction bases: 1. CDR3: CASSRDRANTGELFF. The CDR3 DNA sequence: TGCGCCAGCAGCCGGGACAGGGCGAACACCGGGGAGCTGTTTTTT.

This clone turned up a few times. The V gene is TRBV3-1 (or the pseudogene TRBV3-2), the J gene TRBJ2-7; no definite D call. Looked up from germline, CDR1 is LGHDT and CDR2 is YNNKEL (reference sequence). This CDR3 has 12 amino acids. With 3 bases removed from V and 0 bases from J, the gap between germline ends came to 3 bases. This chain's CDR3 is CASSQSSYEQYF. The CDR3 DNA follows: TGTGCCAGCAGCCAGAGCTCCTACGAGCAGTACTTC.

The J gene is TRBJ1-5, the V gene TRBV19; TRBD1 aligns across 8 bases. V gave up 7 bases and J gave up 6 bases; unmatched junction bases: 11. The CDR3 has 15 residues. Germline CDR1 LNHDA, CDR2 SQIVND (reference sequence). The CDR3 DNA follows: TGTGCCAGTAATCCAGAGGGGACAGGCCGTCAGCCCCAGCATTTT. Its translation is CASNPEGTGRQPQHF.

This clone has just one count. The chain couples TRBV2 to TRBJ1-2, with TRBD1 matching over 7 bases. Trimming at V came to 6 bases and at J to 5 bases, leaving 9 bases not matched to a gene. This CDR3 contains 14 residues. The germline gives CDR1 SNHLY, CDR2 FYNNEI. The CDR3 DNA reads TGTGCCAGCAGGTACGGGACAGACTTTTATGGCTACACCTTC. Translating gives CASRYGTDFYGYTF.

The chain combines TRBV19 with TRBJ2-3, with a weak D call TRBD1 (5 bases). CDR1 and CDR2 (germline): LNHDA, SQIVND (reference sequence). CDR3 length: 18 residues. V lost 7 bases and J lost 2, with 25 bases in between. CDR3 DNA sequence: TGTGCCAGTATTAAGTGCCGATGCAGGGATACCAACACAGATACGCAGTATTTT. Translated, it gives CASIKCRCRDTNTDTQYF.

The V call is TRBV7-9, the J call TRBJ2-4, with a weak D call TRBD2 (5 bases). CDR1 and CDR2 from the germline V gene are SEHNR and FQNEAQ (reference sequence). CDR3 size: 14 residues. The germline V and J ends were trimmed by 10 bases and 3 bases, with 16 bases remaining between them. The CDR3 sequence is CATNDEGNKNIQYF. CDR3 nucleotides: TGTGCCACCAATGACGAGGGCAACAAAAACATTCAGTACTTC.

The sample holds one count of this clone. This sequence joins TRBV14 and TRBJ2-7; 8 nucleotides agree with TRBD1. Looked up from germline, CDR1 is SGHDN and CDR2 is FVKESK. V lost 3 bases to trimming and J lost 3 bases; unmatched junction nucleotides: 10. The CDR3 runs 16 residues. The DNA of the CDR3 is TGTGCCAGCAGCCACTTACTCTCAGGGGGCCGCTACGAGCAGTACTTC. This sequence encodes CASSHLLSGGRYEQYF.

To note about this clone: A read error may be the cause here, since a much bigger clone is one base away. This chain uses TRBV6-5 with TRBJ2-7; 8 nucleotides align to TRBD1. The length of the CDR3 is 12 residues. The V gene end was trimmed by 6 bases and the J gene end by 4 bases; junction bases not matched to a gene: 2. CDR1 and CDR2 from the germline V gene are MNHEY and SVGAGI. CDR3 coding DNA: TGTGCCAGCAGGGACAGGGCGTACGAGCAGTACTTC. This translates into CASRDRAYEQYF.

This chain joins TRBV2 and TRBJ1-4; 8 nucleotides align to TRBD1. Germline V gene sequence: CDR1 SNHLY, CDR2 FYNNEI. The trim removed 4 bases at V and 2 bases at J, leaving 6 bases unmatched. The CDR3 runs to 16 residues. This CDR3 is CASSGHRQGTNEKLFF. DNA for the CDR3: TGTGCCAGCAGTGGGCATCGACAGGGGACTAATGAAAAACTGTTTTTT.

The table lists this clone with many counts. V usage is TRBV5-6 and J usage is TRBJ1-4, with D possibly TRBD1 on 5 matching bases. The CDR3 runs to 17 residues. Germline CDR1 is SGHDT and CDR2 is YYEEEE. V lost 2 bases, J lost 4 bases, and 18 bases lay in between. CDR3 DNA: TGTGCCAGCAGCTTTCTTGATGTGGGGGACTATAATGAAAAACTGTTTTTT. The encoded protein is CASSFLDVGDYNEKLFF.

This rearrangement joins TRBV30 to TRBJ1-2; tentatively, D is TRBD1 (6 bases). This CDR3 spans 13 amino acids. CDR1 is GTSNPN and CDR2 is SVGIG in the germline V gene (reference sequence). Trimming left V 4 bases short and J 3 bases short, with 12 bases between. CDR3 amino acids: CAWTQGPDYGYTF. DNA of the CDR3: TGTGCCTGGACGCAGGGGCCGGACTATGGCTACACCTTC.

V gene TRBV7-8 combines with J gene TRBJ1-1; D gene ambiguous. This CDR3 is 14 amino acids long. Trimming took off 2 bases at V and 1 base at J, with 8 bases between the two ends. The germline V gene has CDR1 SGHVS and CDR2 FQNEAQ. CDR3 nucleotides: TGTGCCAGCAGCTTACGTTCCCCGAACACTGAAGCTTTCTTT. Protein sequence: CASSLRSPNTEAFF.

The chain is built from TRBV3-1 (or the pseudogene TRBV3-2) and TRBJ1-3; 7 bases match TRBD1. There are 14 residues in the CDR3. Per the germline V gene, CDR1 is LGHDT and CDR2 is YNNKEL (reference sequence). The V segment lost 1 base and the J segment 8 bases; nucleotides outside the gene matches: 5. The CDR3 loop reads CASSQGQGRDTIYF. CDR3 sequence (DNA): TGTGCCAGCAGCCAAGGACAGGGTAGGGACACCATATATTTT.

Here the CDR3 DNA reads TGTGCCATCAGTGAGTCGGGGGGGAGGGCCTACAATGAGCAGTTCTTC. This sequence encodes CAISESGGRAYNEQFF. The chain is built from TRBV10-3 and TRBJ2-1; 7 bases agree with TRBD2. Looked up from germline, CDR1 is ENHRY and CDR2 is SYGVKD. CDR3 length: 16 residues. V trimming: 0 bases; J trimming: 2 bases; junction bases outside the gene matches: 4.

The chain joins TRBV5-6 to TRBJ2-1; D possibly corresponds to TRBD1 (7 bases). Trimming took 3 bases from V and 3 from J, leaving 19 bases between them. The CDR3 has 17 amino acids. Germline V lookup: CDR1 SGHDT, CDR2 YYEEEE. The CDR3 sequence: CASSSYWTGGGYNEQFF. CDR3 bases: TGTGCCAGCAGCTCCTATTGGACAGGAGGGGGCTACAATGAGCAGTTCTTC.

This clone was detected once. J is TRBJ1-6 and V is TRBV30, with a tentative D call TRBD1 (5 bases). V was trimmed by 3 bases and J by 11 bases, leaving 14 bases between them. The CDR3 sequence is 13 residues long. The germline V gene has CDR1 GTSNPN and CDR2 SVGIG (reference sequence). CDR3 region: CAWRATETAPLHF. Written as DNA, the CDR3 is TGTGCCTGGAGGGCGACAGAGACCGCACCCCTCCACTTT. Full variable domain (remainder filled in from reference TRBV30 and TRBJ1-6): SQTIHQWPATLVQPVGSPLSLECTVEGTSNPNLYWYRQAAGRGLQLLFYSVGIGQISSEVPQNLSASRPQDRQFILSSKKLLLSDSGFYLCAWRATETAPLHFGNGTRLTVT.